This T cell receptor beta chain appears in the sequencing data of a study of blood T cells in healthy people across ages. Findings and limits, study-wide: Higher diversity, along with more naive CD4+ cells, distinguished long-lived donors from aged donors. CMV status of donors was unknown, possibly confounding expanded clonotype changes.

Then a second PCR, running roughly 7 to 11 cycles, was carried out with a sample-barcoded 5' primer and a J-beta primer mix. TCRdb called the 5' RACE reads again in MiXCR, with one record for every CDR3 protein. The profile shows 1.5 million or so distinct CDR3 sequences, about 43% of them singletons. Every donor gave 8.5 to 10 milliliters of peripheral blood. As regards this clonotype: Its antigen is undetermined.

This CDR3 region has 14 residues. Unmatched junction bases numbered 10, after V lost 6 bases and J lost 5 bases. Looked up from germline, CDR1 is KGHSH and CDR2 is LQKENI. What was sequenced was blood. The sequence derives from a young woman in good health. This sequence joins TRBV18 and TRBJ2-7, with TRBD1 identical over 7 bases. The CDR3 reads CASSGRGGINEQYF. The CDR3 nucleotides read TGTGCCAGCTCCGGTAGAGGGGGCATAAACGAGCAGTACTTC.